This T cell receptor (beta chain) derives from a study of graft-versus-host responses after intestinal transplantation. Study-wide context: Transplant recipients had multivisceral, liver-intestinal, or isolated intestinal grafts. Anti-thymocyte globulin served as induction for all recipients, who then took tacrolimus and steroids for 2 to 4 years. Study-level findings and limits: Early post-transplant HvG declines were associated with peak circulating GvH clone levels. The marrow of recipients harbored GvH clones, and ileum or blood showed some of them first.

As regards this clone: Its antigen is undetermined. The sample carries other DNA sequences with the same CDR3.

TCRdb's table, derived via immunoSEQ multiplex PCR, lists solely in-frame clones and lacks some. The sample carries 85,000 to 100,000 clones, 92% recorded once. CDR1 MNHEY and CDR2 SVGAGI come from the germline V gene. This CDR3 spans 13 amino acids. With 2 bases removed from V and 3 bases from J, the gap between germline ends came to 8 bases. The J gene is TRBJ2-7, the V gene TRBV6-5, with D maybe TRBD1 (5 bases). The specimen was unstimulated CD8+ T cells sorted from spleen or lymph node cells, collected before transplant. The sequence was obtained from a human donor who was the organ donor for an intestinal transplant. CDR3 coding DNA: TGTGCCAGCAGTTACACAGGCAGCTACGAGCAGTACTTC. Encoded protein: CASSYTGSYEQYF.